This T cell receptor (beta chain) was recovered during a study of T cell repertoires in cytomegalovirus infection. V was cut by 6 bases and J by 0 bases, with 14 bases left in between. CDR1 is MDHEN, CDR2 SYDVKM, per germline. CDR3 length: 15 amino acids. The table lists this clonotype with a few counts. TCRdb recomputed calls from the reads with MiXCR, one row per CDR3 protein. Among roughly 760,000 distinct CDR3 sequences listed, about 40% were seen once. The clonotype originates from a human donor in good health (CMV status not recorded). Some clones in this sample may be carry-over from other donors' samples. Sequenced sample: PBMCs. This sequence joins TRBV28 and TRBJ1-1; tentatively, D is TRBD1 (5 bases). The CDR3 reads CASRLAGQMNTEAFF. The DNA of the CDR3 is TGTGCCAGCAGATTAGCAGGGCAGATGAACACTGAAGCTTTCTTT.